This TCR beta chain emerged from a study of T cell responses to AZD1222 COVID-19 vaccine. Overall study findings and caveats: The donor cohort was predominantly white British with a female majority, and clonal diversity may have been underestimated. With two AZD1222 doses given, Spike-specific TCR breadth and depth both rose.

Trimming took 3 bases from V and 4 from J, leaving 11 bases between them. Germline values: CDR1 MGHDK, CDR2 SYGVNS. This CDR3 region has 14 residues. Assay: immunoSEQ multiplex PCR; the TCRdb copy retains only in-frame clones and omits some. The sample holds more than 100,000 clones, roughly 93% seen once. The table lists this clone with a few counts. No antigen is known for it. The material sequenced was peripheral blood, taken on day 0 of AZD1222 vaccination. This TCR derives from an adult in good health. V usage is TRBV25-1 and J usage is TRBJ2-3; D remains unclear. The CDR3: CASSDVGRADTQYF. The CDR3, as DNA: TGTGCCAGCAGTGACGTAGGCAGAGCAGATACGCAGTATTTT.